This T cell receptor beta chain was found in a study of cytomegalovirus exposure and HLA in healthy donors (TCRdb year 2017). In the study overall: In an earlier analysis of under 600 of the donors, 250 to 350 Gb of sequence data and approximately 100 million unique TCR beta sequences from roughly 180 million T cells were reported. Donor age, sex, ethnicity and CMV serostatus were compiled alongside the repertoire data. An early release that covered several hundred HLA-typed donors contained approximately 300 gigabases of sequencing data and approximately 85 million unique TCR sequences. The number of typed donors differed by locus: about 620-630 for A, B, C, DRB1 and DQB1; approximately 520 for DQA1; 606 for DPA1; and some 430 for DPB1. A later analysis re-examined previously published TCR beta repertoires from 500 to 700 donors and added high-resolution HLA genotyping to investigate patterns of TCR occurrence. The study aimed to test whether signatures of past pathogen exposure could be identified by cataloging public T cell receptors. To predict cytomegalovirus infection status, the study combined high-throughput TCR immunosequencing, statistical association of individual TCRs with disease status, and machine learning. Of the roughly 420 genotyped donors, over 80% were placed in the genetic ancestry cluster associated with self-reported Caucasian donors. Across approximately 420 genotyped donors of the cohort, an average of approximately 220,000 unique TCR beta nucleotide sequences per donor were sequenced, and roughly 18% of those sequences were non-productive. The T cell repertoires of 700 or so subjects were profiled by immunosequencing and related to cytomegalovirus serostatus. HLA typing included class I and class II loci at four-digit resolution. In addition to the first cohort of about 650 subjects, a separate validation cohort of under 150 different subjects was used. A later genetic analysis took genome-wide SNP genotypes for 398 of the 666 donors and used that subset as a discovery cohort. Every repertoire in the discovery cohort had been generated on one and the same sequencing platform. A handful of DR-DQ haplotypes were handled as single units for association and clustering because linkage in the cohort was strong. The later analysis used no new phenotypic data to find candidate immune exposures, relying instead on TCR beta sequences and their occurrence across donors. To decide whether each TCR beta V gene segment behaved as functional or pseudogenic, an earlier analysis of some 570 of the donors relied on high-throughput TCR beta sequencing.

The cohort comprised 550 to 700 healthy bone marrow donors. At the time of sampling, all cohort members were nominally healthy, though unrecorded immune exposures were likely present. The donor was CMV seropositive and belonged to the group of 250 to 300 seropositive cohort members. A peripheral blood sample was provided by each donor, and peripheral blood mononuclear cells were used for TCR beta sequencing. The Qiagen DNeasy Blood Extraction Kit was used to extract genomic DNA from the blood cell samples. CDR3 length: 18 amino acids, cysteine to phenylalanine. The read is trimmed to its CDR3 DNA, 54 bases read in frame from base 1. Germline trimming amounts to 1 base on V and 0 bases on J, with 12 as the count of junction bases outside the gene matches. Via the germline V gene, CDR1 is SGHDT and CDR2 YYEEEE. About this clone itself: Its antigen remains undetermined. The input lacks base qualities; no much larger clone sits a single base away.

The method behind the library was the immunoSEQ multiplex PCR assay. A mixture of 60 forward primers for TCR Vbeta segments and 13 reverse primers for TCR Jbeta segments was used in the multiplex PCR. The CDR3 region of rearranged TCR beta genes was amplified from genomic DNA with a multiplex PCR assay. On the Illumina HiSeq System, the amplified TCR beta libraries were sequenced as 87-base-pair reads. The source study handled its data this way. A later analysis counted about 82 million unique TCR beta chains across the 550 to 700 repertoires, and roughly 10 million of these chains were shared by at least two donors. Raw reads were error-corrected and collapsed into unique sequences by a nearest-neighbor algorithm in which closely related sequences were merged to remove PCR and sequencing errors. To assign V, D and J gene segments, CDR3 sequences were aligned to IMGT reference sequences. For a sequence to be retained, at least a six-nucleotide match to both a V gene segment and a J gene segment was required. Rearrangements were called productive when the CDR3 lacked stop codons and stayed in frame with V and J; all others were non-productive. Following IMGT convention, CDR3 was defined as the stretch from the second conserved V-encoded cysteine to the conserved J-encoded phenylalanine. In an earlier analysis of around 570 of the donors, sequences lacking an unambiguous match to a single V gene segment were excluded. An earlier analysis of almost 600 of the donors classified V segments as functional when productive rearrangements were above 56.7% and as segregating when the standard deviation between donors was above 5%. To diagnose cytomegalovirus status from the catalog of TCR beta chain sequences, a statistical classification framework was built. In a later analysis, V and J genes were assigned by comparing TCR nucleotide sequences against IMGT/GENE-DB human TR gene sequences. Using the TCRdist pipeline, a later analysis assigned CDR3 sequences along with most-parsimonious VDJ recombination scenarios. A later analysis defined each TCR beta chain by its CDR3 amino acid sequence plus V-gene family, and excluded reads lacking a unique V-gene family. To address suspected cross-contamination and a sequencing artifact, a later analysis removed 592 highly shared, low-generation-probability nucleotide sequences. In a later analysis, a clonal expansion index for each public chain was calculated from normalized within-repertoire ranks of inferred template counts. In a later analysis, generation probabilities were computed with a VDJ recombination model fitted to out-of-frame rearrangements, and the resulting probabilities were checked against IGoR. Hypergeometric tests were used in a later analysis to score TCR-TCR, TCR-HLA and TCR-CMV co-occurrence, with a repertoire-size bias correction applied to the TCR pairs. To estimate false discovery rates, a later analysis permuted the HLA or CMV assignments 20 times. In a later analysis, co-occurring TCRs were grouped with DBSCAN, and TCRdist sequence similarity was added when clustering was performed within HLA-allele-positive subsets. For co-occurrence clustering, repertoires with fewer than 30,000 or more than 120,000 public chains were excluded, along with 5 or 6 repertoires with anomalous nucleotide sharing. This immuneACCESS table, as held by TCRdb, lists in-frame sequences with V and J called but not all clones. Of the missing ones, under half trace to an unresolved V gene in checked studies; the others have no known cause. Clone size and the V and J calls come from that table; the DNA yielded D and trimming. Recorded for this sample are some 120,000 clones; approximately 84% of them occurred a single time. The ten largest clones take up under 5% of the sample.

Points the paper makes about the study in general: According to a later analysis, parvovirus B19, influenza, CMV and Epstein-Barr virus appeared linked to several top co-occurrence clusters. According to a later genetic analysis, donors in an Asian-associated ancestry cluster had fewer N-insertions in productive TCRs than the approximately 630-donor mean. The 87-base-pair reads could not distinguish some IMGT-functional V segments, including TRBV6-2 and TRBV6-3, so those segments were excluded. A later analysis found that TCR association rates varied across HLA loci, with DRB1 alleles showing the most associated TCRs and HLA-C alleles the fewest. Immune exposure information for the cohort was limited to CMV serostatus. In a later analysis, HLA-associated TCR beta chains showed more clonal expansion and lower generation probabilities than non-associated chains that were equally common. In vitro tests confirmed that a few of the cytomegalovirus-associated TCR beta chains recognize cytomegalovirus antigens. Specific HLA alleles were associated with 16,951 TCR beta sequences at a false discovery rate of 0.05 in a later analysis. A cluster of highly shared sequence variants was judged likely to be a technical artifact of the sequencing pipeline. When HLA alleles, especially DR and DQ, strongly co-occurred, TCR associations were difficult to assign to individual alleles. In a later analysis, most CMV-associated TCR beta chains were found to appear HLA-restricted, with HLA associations seemingly driven largely by CMV exposure. The authors suggested that the approach could potentially be generalized to other disease states and immunological phenotypes. The study listed over 150 TCR beta chains as associated with cytomegalovirus. In a later genetic analysis, a missense DCLRE1C variant was associated with V-gene and J-gene trimming of TCR beta chains, and the association was replicated in an independent cohort. The presence/absence analyses assumed that sequencing depth was roughly uniform across donors, and that assumption may not be true. Correlated functional status among segregating V segments might be attributable to linkage disequilibrium, but an unknown experimental factor could not be ruled out. The classifier was reported to diagnose cytomegalovirus status with high specificity and sensitivity in both the original and validation cohorts. Across donors, most TCR sequences were observed very rarely, whereas some public TCRs were present in many individuals. In an earlier analysis of 500 to 650 of the donors, most TCR beta V segments appeared in productive rearrangements about 87% or about 30% of the time, broadly matching IMGT annotations. A further reported finding was that TCR beta sequences accurately predicted the HLA-A and HLA-B alleles for most subjects in the first cohort. The cohort was sequenced for TCR beta chains only, and without alpha or paired-chain data the features that could be detected were limited. HLA typing was unavailable for some donors at each locus, so association tests used only the typed subset. Because counts were too low, 15 to 20 rarely observed V segments, including chromosome 9 orphons, were excluded from the earlier analysis of around 640 of the donors.

The TCR was taken from a man in his late teens or twenties in good health and CMV-seropositive. The rearranged chain carries TRBV5-6 and TRBJ2-5; 7 central bases correspond to TRBD2. Sequenced input: PBMCs. CDR3 reads: CASSLNIGEGGYQETQYF. The sequenced DNA is TGTGCCAGCAGCTTGAACATTGGGGAGGGAGGGTACCAAGAGACCCAGTACTTC.